This T cell receptor beta chain originates from a study of cytomegalovirus exposure and HLA in healthy donors. Study conclusions and caveats: Usually a TCR sequence was rare, but some public TCRs were found in many donors. Previous analysis showed most TCR beta V segments were productive about 90% or about 30% of the time.

CDR3 length: 15 residues. The V gene lost 6 bases and the J gene lost 4 bases, with 18 bases spanning the gap. CDR1 is LNHDA and CDR2 is SQIVND in the germline V gene (reference sequence). As concerns this clone: Its antigen is still unknown.

The PCR had 60 Vbeta and 13 Jbeta primers. Sequenced by immunoSEQ multiplex PCR; TCRdb stores in-frame clones only, minus some. The sample contains about 150,000 clones, 80% of which appear only once. This TCR was recovered from a man aged 25-45 years in good health and CMV-seronegative. Sequences were obtained from PBMCs. The V call is TRBV19, the J call TRBJ1-1; D uncertain. The CDR3 region has the DNA TGTGCCAGTAGCCATAGACGAGAGCGGGGCACTGAAGCTTTCTTT. Residues: CASSHRRERGTEAFF. The full variable domain, completed using reference TRBV19 and TRBJ1-1, is DGGITQSPKYLFRKEGQNVTLSCEQNLNHDAMYWYRQDPGQGLRLIYYSQIVNDFQKGDIAEGYSVSREKKESFPLTVTSAQKNPTAFYLCASSHRRERGTEAFFGQGTRLTVV.